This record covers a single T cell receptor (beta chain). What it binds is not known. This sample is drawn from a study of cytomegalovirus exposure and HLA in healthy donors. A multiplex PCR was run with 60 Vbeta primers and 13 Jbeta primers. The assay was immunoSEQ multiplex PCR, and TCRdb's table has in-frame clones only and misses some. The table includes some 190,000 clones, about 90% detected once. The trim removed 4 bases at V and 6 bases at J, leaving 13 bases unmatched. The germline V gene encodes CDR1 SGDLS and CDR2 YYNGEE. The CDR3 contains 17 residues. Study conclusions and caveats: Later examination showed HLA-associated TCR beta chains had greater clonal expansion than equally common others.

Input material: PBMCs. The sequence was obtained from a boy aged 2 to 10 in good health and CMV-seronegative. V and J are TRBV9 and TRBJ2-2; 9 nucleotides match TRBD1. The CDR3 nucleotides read TGTGCCAGCAGCCCTCACTTCACCGGGACAGGGCCCGGGGAGCTGTTTTTT. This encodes CASSPHFTGTGPGELFF.